This T cell receptor beta chain was obtained from a study of regulatory T cells in long-lasting Graves disease. Study context: The criterion for persistent Graves' disease was over 5 years of antithyroid drugs with positive TSH receptor antibodies.

Time point indicated: persistent/refractory GD, antithyroid drugs over 5 years with positive TRAb. Researchers made the TCR library from RNA that was extracted from PBMCs. For TCR beta, libraries came from iRepertoire HTBI primers and Arm-PCR of CDR3 regions. TCRdb recomputed calls from the multiplex PCR reads with MiXCR, one row per CDR3 protein. The data contain 500,000 to 700,000 distinct CDR3 sequences, around 32% of them singletons. The study's findings and limits: The study found persistent patients shared more public clonotypes (about 3,000) than new patients (approximately 970). Accuracy might have suffered from few samples. Favored usage of TRBV28, TRBJ1-2 and TRBJ2-5 was recorded in persistent disease.

V lost 7 bases and J lost 3; bases outside the gene matches: 6. CDR1 and CDR2 from the germline V gene are SGHRS and YFSETQ. The CDR3 covers 14 residues. This clonotype has just one count. What it recognizes is unknown. This TCR was sampled from a female donor with Graves disease. The V gene is TRBV5-1, the J gene TRBJ2-2; 7 nucleotides match TRBD2. The source material was peripheral blood mononuclear cells (PBMCs), sampled when the disease was refractory, from a patient treated with antithyroid drugs. The CDR3 sequence: CASRRGRDTGELFF. DNA for the CDR3: TGCGCCAGCCGACGGGGGAGGGACACCGGGGAGCTGTTTTTT.